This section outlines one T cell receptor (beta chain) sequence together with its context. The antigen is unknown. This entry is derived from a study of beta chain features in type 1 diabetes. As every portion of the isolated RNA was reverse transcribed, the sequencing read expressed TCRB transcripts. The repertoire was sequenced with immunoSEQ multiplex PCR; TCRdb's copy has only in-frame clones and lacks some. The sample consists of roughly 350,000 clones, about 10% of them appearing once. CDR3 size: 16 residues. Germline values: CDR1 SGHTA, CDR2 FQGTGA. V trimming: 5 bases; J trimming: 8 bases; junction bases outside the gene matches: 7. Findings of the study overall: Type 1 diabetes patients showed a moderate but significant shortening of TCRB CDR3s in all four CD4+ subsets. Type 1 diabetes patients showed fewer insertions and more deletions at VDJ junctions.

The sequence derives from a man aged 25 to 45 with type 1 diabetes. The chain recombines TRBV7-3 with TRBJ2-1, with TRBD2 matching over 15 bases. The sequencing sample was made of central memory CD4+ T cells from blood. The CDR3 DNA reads TGTGCCAGCAGCCCCCGGACTAGCGGGAGGGGTGATGAGCAGTTCTTC. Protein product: CASSPRTSGRGDEQFF.